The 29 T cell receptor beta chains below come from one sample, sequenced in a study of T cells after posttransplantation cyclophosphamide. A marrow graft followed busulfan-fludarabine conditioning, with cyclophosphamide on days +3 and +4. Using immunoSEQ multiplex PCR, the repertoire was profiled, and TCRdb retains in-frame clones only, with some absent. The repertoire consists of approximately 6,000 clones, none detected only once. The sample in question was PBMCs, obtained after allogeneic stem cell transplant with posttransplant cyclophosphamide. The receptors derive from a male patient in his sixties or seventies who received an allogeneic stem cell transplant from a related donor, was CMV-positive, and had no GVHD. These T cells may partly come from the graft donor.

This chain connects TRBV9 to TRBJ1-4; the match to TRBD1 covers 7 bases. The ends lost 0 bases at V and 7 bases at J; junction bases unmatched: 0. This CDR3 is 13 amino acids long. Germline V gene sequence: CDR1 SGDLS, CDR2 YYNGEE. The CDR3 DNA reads TGTGCCAGCAGCGTAGGACAGGGTGAAAAACTGTTTTTT. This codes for CASSVGQGEKLFF.

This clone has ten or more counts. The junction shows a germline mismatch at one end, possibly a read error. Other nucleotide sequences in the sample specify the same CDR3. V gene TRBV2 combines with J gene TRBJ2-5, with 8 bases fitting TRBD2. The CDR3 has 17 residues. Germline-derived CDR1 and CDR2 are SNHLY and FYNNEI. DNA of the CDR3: TGTGCCAGCAGCGAAGACCGCGGGGGGCCTCAACAAGAGACCCAGTACTTC. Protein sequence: CASSEDRGGPQQETQYF.

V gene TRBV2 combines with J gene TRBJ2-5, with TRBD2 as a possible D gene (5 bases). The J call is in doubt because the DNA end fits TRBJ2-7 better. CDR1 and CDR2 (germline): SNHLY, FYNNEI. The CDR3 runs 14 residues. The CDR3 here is CASRGYPDPYEQYF. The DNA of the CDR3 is TGTGCCAGCCGCGGGTACCCGGACCCCTACGAGCAGTACTTC.

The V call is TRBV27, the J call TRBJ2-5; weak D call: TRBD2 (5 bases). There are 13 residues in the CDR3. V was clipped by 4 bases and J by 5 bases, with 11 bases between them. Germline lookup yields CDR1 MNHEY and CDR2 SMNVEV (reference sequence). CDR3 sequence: CASSSDRGETQYF. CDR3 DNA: TGTGCCAGCAGTTCCGATCGAGGGGAGACCCAGTACTTC.

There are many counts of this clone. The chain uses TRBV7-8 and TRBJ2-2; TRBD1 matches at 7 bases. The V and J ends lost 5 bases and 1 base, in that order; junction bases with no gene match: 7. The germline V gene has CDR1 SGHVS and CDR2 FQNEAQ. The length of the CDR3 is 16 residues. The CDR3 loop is CASSRTGVRNTGELFF. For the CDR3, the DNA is TGTGCCAGCAGCCGTACAGGGGTGCGGAACACCGGGGAGCTGTTTTTT. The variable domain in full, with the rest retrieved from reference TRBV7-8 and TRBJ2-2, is GAGVSQSPRYKVAKRGQDVALRCDPISGHVSLFWYQQALGQGPEFLTYFQNEAQLDKSGLPSDRFFAERPEGSVSTLKIQRTQQEDSAVYLCASSRTGVRNTGELFFGEGSRLTVL.

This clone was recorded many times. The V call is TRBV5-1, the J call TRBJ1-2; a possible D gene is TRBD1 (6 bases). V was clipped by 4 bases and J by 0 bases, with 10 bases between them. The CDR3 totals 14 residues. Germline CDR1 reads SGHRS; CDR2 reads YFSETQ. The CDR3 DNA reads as TGCGCCAGCAGCCAGGGGTCGGCTAACTATGGCTACACCTTC. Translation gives CASSQGSANYGYTF.

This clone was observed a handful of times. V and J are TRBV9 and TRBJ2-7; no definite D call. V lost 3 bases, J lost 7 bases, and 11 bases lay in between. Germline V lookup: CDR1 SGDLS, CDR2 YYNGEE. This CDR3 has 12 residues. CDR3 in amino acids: CASSGSTGEQYF. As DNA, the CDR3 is TGTGCCAGCAGCGGGTCGACTGGGGAGCAGTACTTC.

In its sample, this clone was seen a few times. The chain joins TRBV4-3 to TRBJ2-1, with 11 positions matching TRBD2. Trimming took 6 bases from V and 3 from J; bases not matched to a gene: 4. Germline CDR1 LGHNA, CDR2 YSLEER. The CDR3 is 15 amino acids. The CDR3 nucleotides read TGCGCCAGCAGTCCCGGGACTAGCGGCTACAATGAGCAGTTCTTC. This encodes CASSPGTSGYNEQFF.

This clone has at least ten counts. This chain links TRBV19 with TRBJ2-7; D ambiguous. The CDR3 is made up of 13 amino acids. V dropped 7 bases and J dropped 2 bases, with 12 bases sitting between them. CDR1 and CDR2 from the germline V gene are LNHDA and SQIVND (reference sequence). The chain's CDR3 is CASTRYHPYEQYF. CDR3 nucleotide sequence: TGTGCCAGTACCCGGTACCACCCCTACGAGCAGTACTTC.

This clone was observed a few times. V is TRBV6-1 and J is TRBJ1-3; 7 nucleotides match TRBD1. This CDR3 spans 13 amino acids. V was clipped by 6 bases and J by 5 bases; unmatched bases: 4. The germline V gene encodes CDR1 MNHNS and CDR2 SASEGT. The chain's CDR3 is CASREGQRNTIYF. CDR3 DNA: TGTGCCAGCAGGGAGGGACAGAGAAACACCATATATTTT.

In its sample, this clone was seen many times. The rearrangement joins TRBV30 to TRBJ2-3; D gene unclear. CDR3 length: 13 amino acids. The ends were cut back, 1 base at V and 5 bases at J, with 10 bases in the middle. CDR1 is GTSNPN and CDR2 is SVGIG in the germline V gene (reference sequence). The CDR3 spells CAWSDYPQDTQYF. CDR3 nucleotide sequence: TGTGCCTGGAGTGACTACCCACAAGATACGCAGTATTTT.

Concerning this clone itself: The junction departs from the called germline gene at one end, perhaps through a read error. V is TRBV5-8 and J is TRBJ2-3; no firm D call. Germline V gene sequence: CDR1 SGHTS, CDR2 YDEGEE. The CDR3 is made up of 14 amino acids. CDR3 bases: TGCGCCAGCAGCCAAACTTCTAGCACAGATACGCAGTATTTT. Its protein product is CASSQTSSTDTQYF.

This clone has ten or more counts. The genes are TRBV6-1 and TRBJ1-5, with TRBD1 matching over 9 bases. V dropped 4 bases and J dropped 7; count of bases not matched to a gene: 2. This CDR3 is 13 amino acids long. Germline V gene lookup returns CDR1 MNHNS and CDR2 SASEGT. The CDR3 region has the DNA TGTGCCAGCAGTGTGGGACAGGGACAGCCCCAGCATTTT. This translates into CASSVGQGQPQHF.

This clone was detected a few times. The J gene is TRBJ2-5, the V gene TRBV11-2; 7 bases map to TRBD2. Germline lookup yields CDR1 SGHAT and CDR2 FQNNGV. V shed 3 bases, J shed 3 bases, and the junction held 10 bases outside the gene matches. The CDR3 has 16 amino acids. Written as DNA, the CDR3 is TGTGCCAGCAGCTTTTTGGGGATGGGGGGGAAAGAGACCCAGTACTTC. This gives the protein CASSFLGMGGKETQYF.

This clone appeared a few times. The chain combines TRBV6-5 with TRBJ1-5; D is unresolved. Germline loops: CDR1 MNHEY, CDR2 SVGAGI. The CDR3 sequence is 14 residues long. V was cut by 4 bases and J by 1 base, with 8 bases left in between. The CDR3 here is CASSLASSNQPQHF. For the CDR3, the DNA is TGTGCCAGCAGTTTGGCATCGAGCAATCAGCCCCAGCATTTT.

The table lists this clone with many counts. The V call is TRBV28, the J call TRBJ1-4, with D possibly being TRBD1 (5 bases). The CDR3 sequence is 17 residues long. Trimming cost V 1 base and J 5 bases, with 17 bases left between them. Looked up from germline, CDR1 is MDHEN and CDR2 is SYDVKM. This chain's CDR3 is CASSLSPGSPGNEKLFF. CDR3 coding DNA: TGTGCCAGCAGTTTATCCCCAGGGTCCCCCGGGAATGAAAAACTGTTTTTT.

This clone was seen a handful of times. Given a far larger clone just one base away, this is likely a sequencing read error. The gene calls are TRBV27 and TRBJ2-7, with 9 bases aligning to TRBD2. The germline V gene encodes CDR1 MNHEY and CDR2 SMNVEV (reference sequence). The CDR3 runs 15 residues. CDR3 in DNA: TGTGCCAACAGTTCGGGACTAGCATTGTCCTACGAGCAGTACTTC. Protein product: CANSSGLALSYEQYF.

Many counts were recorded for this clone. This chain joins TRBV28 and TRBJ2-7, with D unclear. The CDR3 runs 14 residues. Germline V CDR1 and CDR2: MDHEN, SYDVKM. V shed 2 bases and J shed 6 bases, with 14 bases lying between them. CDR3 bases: TGTGCCAGCAGTTTACCCGCGAGCCTCTCCGAGCAGTACTTC. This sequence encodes CASSLPASLSEQYF.

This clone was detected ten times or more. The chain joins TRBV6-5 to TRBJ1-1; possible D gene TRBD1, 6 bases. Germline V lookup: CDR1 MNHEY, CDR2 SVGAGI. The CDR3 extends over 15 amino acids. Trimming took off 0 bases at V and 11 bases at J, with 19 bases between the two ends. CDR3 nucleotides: TGTGCCAGCAGTTACTCGAAGGCCCGAGCAGGGGAGGCTTTCTTT. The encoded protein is CASSYSKARAGEAFF.

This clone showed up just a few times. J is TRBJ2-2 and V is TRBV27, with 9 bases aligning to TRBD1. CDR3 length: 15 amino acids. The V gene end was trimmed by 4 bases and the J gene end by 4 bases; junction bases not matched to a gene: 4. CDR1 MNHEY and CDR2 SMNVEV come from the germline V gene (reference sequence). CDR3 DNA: TGTGCCAGCAGTTGGAACAGGGGGCTCACCGGGGAGCTGTTTTTT. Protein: CASSWNRGLTGELFF.

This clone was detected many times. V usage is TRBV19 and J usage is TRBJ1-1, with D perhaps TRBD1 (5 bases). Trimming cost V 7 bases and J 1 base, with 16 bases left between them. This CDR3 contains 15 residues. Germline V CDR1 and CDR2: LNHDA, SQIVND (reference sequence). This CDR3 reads CASTTTGRGNTEAFF. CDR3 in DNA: TGTGCCAGTACCACTACGGGGAGGGGGAACACTGAAGCTTTCTTT.

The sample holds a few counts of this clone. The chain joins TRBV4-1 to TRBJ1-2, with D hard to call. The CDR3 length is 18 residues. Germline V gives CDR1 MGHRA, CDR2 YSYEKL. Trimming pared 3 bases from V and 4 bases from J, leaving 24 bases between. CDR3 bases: TGCGCCAGCAGCCAGTATGGCGGCTGGATAGATCCCGTCTATGGCTACACCTTC. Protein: CASSQYGGWIDPVYGYTF.

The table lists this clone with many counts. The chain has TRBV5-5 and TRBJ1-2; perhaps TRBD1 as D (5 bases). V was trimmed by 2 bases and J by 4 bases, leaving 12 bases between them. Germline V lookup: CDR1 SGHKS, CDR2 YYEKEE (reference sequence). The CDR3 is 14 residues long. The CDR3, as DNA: TGTGCCAGCAGCTTTCCGGGGGTTTCCTATGGCTACACCTTC. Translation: CASSFPGVSYGYTF. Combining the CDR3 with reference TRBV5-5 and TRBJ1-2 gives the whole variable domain DAGVTQSPTHLIKTRGQQVTLRCSPISGHKSVSWYQQVLGQGPQFIFQYYEKEERGRGNFPDRFSARQFPNYSSELNVNALLLGDSALYLCASSFPGVSYGYTFGSGTRLTVV.

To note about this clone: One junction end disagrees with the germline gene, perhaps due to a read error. In DNA form, the CDR3 reads TGTGCCGGCAGGCCGGGACAGGGGGCGCTTGGCTACACCTTC. It yields the protein CAGRPGQGALGYTF. This chain links TRBV2 with TRBJ1-2, with TRBD1 matching over 12 bases. Germline values: CDR1 SNHLY, CDR2 FYNNEI. CDR3 length: 14 residues. The full variable domain, completed using reference TRBV2 and TRBJ1-2, is EPEVTQTPSHQVTQMGQEVILRCVPISNHLYFYWYRQILGQKVEFLVSFYNNEISEKSEIFDDQFSVERPDGSNFTLKIRSTKLEDSAMYFCAGRPGQGALGYTFGSGTRLTVV.

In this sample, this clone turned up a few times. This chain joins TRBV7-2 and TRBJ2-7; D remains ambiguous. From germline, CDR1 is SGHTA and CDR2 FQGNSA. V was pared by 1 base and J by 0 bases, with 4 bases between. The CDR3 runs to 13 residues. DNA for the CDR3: TGTGCCAGCAGCTTAGACGGCTCCTACGAGCAGTACTTC. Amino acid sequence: CASSLDGSYEQYF.

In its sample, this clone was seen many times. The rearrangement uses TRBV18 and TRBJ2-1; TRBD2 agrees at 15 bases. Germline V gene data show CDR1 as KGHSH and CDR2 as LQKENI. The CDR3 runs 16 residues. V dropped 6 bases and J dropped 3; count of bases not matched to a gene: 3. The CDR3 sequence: CASSRTSGGVYNEQFF. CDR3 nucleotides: TGTGCCAGCTCCAGGACTAGCGGGGGGGTCTACAATGAGCAGTTCTTC. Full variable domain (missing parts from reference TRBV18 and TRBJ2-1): NAGVMQNPRHLVRRRGQEARLRCSPMKGHSHVYWYRQLPEEGLKFMVYLQKENIIDESGMPKERFSAEFPKEGPSILRIQQVVRGDSAAYFCASSRTSGGVYNEQFFGPGTRLTVL.

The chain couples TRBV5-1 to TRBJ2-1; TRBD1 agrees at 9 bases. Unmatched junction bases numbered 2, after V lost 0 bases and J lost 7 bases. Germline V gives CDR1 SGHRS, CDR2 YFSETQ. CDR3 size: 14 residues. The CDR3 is CASSLGQGGNEQFF. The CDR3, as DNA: TGCGCCAGCAGCTTGGGACAGGGGGGAAATGAGCAGTTCTTC.

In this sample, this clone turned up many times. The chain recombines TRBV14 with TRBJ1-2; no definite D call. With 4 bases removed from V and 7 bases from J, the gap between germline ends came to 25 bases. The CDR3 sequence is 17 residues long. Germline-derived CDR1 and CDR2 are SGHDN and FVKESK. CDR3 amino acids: CASSLNRGGMGVSGYTF. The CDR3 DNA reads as TGTGCCAGCAGCCTCAACCGGGGAGGGATGGGTGTGAGTGGCTACACCTTC.

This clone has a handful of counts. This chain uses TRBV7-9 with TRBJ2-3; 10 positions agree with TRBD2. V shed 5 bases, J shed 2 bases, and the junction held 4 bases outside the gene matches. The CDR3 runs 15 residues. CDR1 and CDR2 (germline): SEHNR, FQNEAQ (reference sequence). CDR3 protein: CASSPTSGSTDTQYF. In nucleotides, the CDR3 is TGTGCCAGCAGCCCGACTAGCGGGTCCACAGATACGCAGTATTTT. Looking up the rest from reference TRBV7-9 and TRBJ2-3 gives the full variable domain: DTGVSQNPRHKITKRGQNVTFRCDPISEHNRLYWYRQTLGQGPEFLTYFQNEAQLEKSRLLSDRFSAERPKGSFSTLEIQRTEQGDSAMYLCASSPTSGSTDTQYFGPGTRLTVL.